The 13 T cell receptor beta chains reported below all come from one sample, sequenced in a study of metastatic and nonmetastatic thyroid tumors (TCRdb year 2020). The library was made by PCR. TCRdb names Illumina HiSeq 4000 as the instrument used. TCRdb ran its own pipeline on the public reads, namely fastp trimming at Q25 and MiXCR clone calling, and kept in-frame beta chains. This sample lists 15,000 to 25,000 clones; 22% were detected once. The ten largest clones represent roughly a tenth of the sample. No patient had received any treatment before thyroid surgery. Sequencing input: tumor tissue. The source is a male donor with papillary thyroid cancer or a benign thyroid nodule (not recorded which). Some clones in this sample may be carry-over from other donors' samples.

This clone was seen a handful of times. The chain combines TRBV28 with TRBJ1-2; tentatively, D is TRBD1 (6 bases). The CDR3 length is 12 residues. The V and J ends lost 7 bases and 8 bases respectively, with 14 bases between them. Germline values: CDR1 MDHEN, CDR2 SYDVKM. CDR3 residues: CASTIAGVGYTF. The CDR3 region has the DNA TGTGCCAGCACTATCGCAGGGGTCGGCTACACCTTC.

This clone was seen at least ten times. CDR3 coding DNA: TGTGCCAGCAGTTACGCCCGTCGAGGGGTTGATACGTACTTC. Its translation: CASSYARRGVDTYF. The gene calls are TRBV6-8 and TRBJ2-7; D assignment may be TRBD1 or TRBD2 (5 bases each). Germline CDR1 reads MNHGY; CDR2 reads SAAAGT. V dropped 2 bases and J dropped 12 bases, with 20 bases sitting between them. The CDR3 has 14 residues.

This clone was detected ten times or more. V gene TRBV11-3 combines with J gene TRBJ2-5, with D perhaps TRBD1 (6 bases). The CDR3 consists of 20 residues. Germline CDR1 is SGHNT and CDR2 is YENEEA. The V gene lost 5 bases and the J gene lost 0 bases, with 28 bases spanning the gap. This chain's CDR3 is CASSRGDGRGLLGNQETQYF. The DNA of the CDR3 is TGTGCCAGCAGCCGAGGAGATGGCAGGGGCCTTTTAGGTAACCAAGAGACCCAGTACTTC.

This clone came up many times. The junction differs from germline at one of its ends, possibly a read error. V usage is TRBV28 and J usage is TRBJ1-2; D is undetermined. There are 11 residues in the CDR3. CDR1 is MDHEN, CDR2 SYDVKM, per germline. DNA of the CDR3: TGTGCCAGCAGTTCCCCGCGTGGCTATACCTTC. This codes for CASSSPRGYTF.

In its sample, this clone was seen once. The rearrangement links TRBV7-3 to TRBJ2-1; a possible D gene is TRBD1 (6 bases). The length of the CDR3 is 15 residues. Trimming cost V 5 bases and J 6 bases, with 17 bases left between them. Germline V gene lookup returns CDR1 SGHTA and CDR2 FQGTGA. The CDR3 loop reads CASSTYRDTGNEQFF. The CDR3 DNA follows: TGTGCCAGCAGCACGTACCGGGACACGGGCAATGAGCAGTTCTTC.

The rearrangement joins TRBV18 to TRBJ2-7; possible D gene TRBD1, 5 bases. Trimming removed 8 bases from V and 5 bases from J, with 16 bases in between. Germline V gene data show CDR1 as KGHSH and CDR2 as LQKENI. This CDR3 contains 13 residues. CDR3 protein: CASGEGTDNEQYF. CDR3 bases: TGTGCCAGCGGCGAAGGAACGGACAACGAGCAGTACTTC.

This clone was detected many times. This chain connects TRBV2 to TRBJ2-7; D perhaps matches TRBD1 (6 bases). The V end lost 3 bases, the J end lost 7 bases, and 16 bases lay between the germline ends. Germline CDR1 is SNHLY and CDR2 is FYNNEI. This CDR3 is built from 14 residues. In DNA, the CDR3 is TGTGCCAGCAGTGAGGTTCAGGGGCTTCGGGAGCAGTACTTC. This translates into CASSEVQGLREQYF.

In its sample, this clone was seen many times. One end of the junction fails to match germline, which may point to a read error. The V and J genes are TRBV7-7 and TRBJ2-5, with 8 bases fitting TRBD1. The length of the CDR3 is 14 residues. Germline V gene sequence: CDR1 SSHAT, CDR2 FNYEAQ (reference sequence). For the CDR3, the DNA is TGTGCTAGCAGCCCAAAACAGGGGGAGGAGACCCAGTACTTC. It encodes CASSPKQGEETQYF.

This clone was seen ten or more times. The chain joins TRBV5-1 to TRBJ2-1; tentative D call: TRBD1 (5 bases). Germline V CDR1 and CDR2: SGHRS, YFSETQ. The CDR3 runs 15 residues. Trimming took off 4 bases at V and 9 bases at J, with 20 bases between the two ends. Here the CDR3 reads CASSPDIPRVSEQFF. CDR3 DNA sequence: TGCGCCAGCAGCCCGGACATCCCCAGAGTAAGTGAGCAGTTCTTC.

V and J are TRBV7-3 and TRBJ2-2, with a weak D call TRBD2 (5 bases). Trimming took off 1 base at V and 6 bases at J, with 15 bases between the two ends. From germline, CDR1 is SGHTA and CDR2 FQGTGA. The CDR3 consists of 16 residues. The CDR3 region is CASSLIGCWGAGELFF. The CDR3 nucleotides read TGTGCCAGCAGCTTAATCGGTTGTTGGGGAGCCGGGGAGCTGTTTTTT.

There are many counts of this clone. The chain recombines TRBV7-9 with TRBJ1-5; D gene uncertain. Germline V gene data show CDR1 as SEHNR and CDR2 as FQNEAQ (reference sequence). This CDR3 is built from 12 residues. Trimming stripped 1 base from V and 5 bases from J, with 3 bases between. CDR3 loop: CASSLGHQPQHF. The CDR3 bases are TGTGCCAGCAGCTTAGGCCATCAGCCCCAGCATTTT. Filled out from reference TRBV7-9 and TRBJ1-5, the complete variable domain reads DTGVSQNPRHKITKRGQNVTFRCDPISEHNRLYWYRQTLGQGPEFLTYFQNEAQLEKSRLLSDRFSAERPKGSFSTLEIQRTEQGDSAMYLCASSLGHQPQHFGDGTRLSIL.

This chain joins TRBV6-1 and TRBJ2-5; 12 bases agree with TRBD2. The V segment lost 10 bases and the J segment 4 bases; nucleotides outside the gene matches: 13. The V gene's germline CDR1 is MNHNS and CDR2 SASEGT. The CDR3 runs 16 residues. The CDR3: CATGSSGRVVRETQYF. The CDR3 coding sequence is TGTGCCACCGGGTCTAGCGGGAGGGTTGTGCGAGAGACCCAGTACTTC.

This clone was counted between two and nine times. This chain uses TRBV10-2 with TRBJ2-7; D ambiguous. Germline V CDR1 and CDR2: WSHSY, SAAADI. Between the trimmed V and J ends, which lost 5 bases and 13 bases, there was a span of 15 bases. The CDR3 covers 11 residues. The CDR3 sequence: CASSPIGGHYF. DNA of the CDR3: TGCGCCAGCAGTCCCATTGGTGGTCATTACTTC.